The text below deals with one TCR beta chain. Its antigen is not known. The data were obtained in a study of cytomegalovirus exposure and HLA in healthy donors. Overall study results and limits: Most subjects had HLA-A and HLA-B alleles reportedly predicted accurately by TCR beta sequences.

Germline CDR1 reads SGHTA; CDR2 reads FQGNSA. The CDR3 length is 13 residues. V shed 6 bases and J shed 7 bases, with 13 bases lying between them. In the PCR, 60 Vbeta and 13 Jbeta primers were used. Produced via immunoSEQ multiplex PCR; TCRdb's table is partial and in-frame only. This table has approximately 130,000 clones, about 77% appearing once. The donors gave bone marrow, and they were healthy. The receptor was isolated from a man in his forties or fifties in good health and CMV-seronegative. The chain links TRBV7-2 to TRBJ1-5; D remains ambiguous. The material sequenced was PBMCs. The CDR3 DNA reads as TGTGCCAGCAGTTCTGACTTCGGGCAGCCCCAGCATTTT. Translated, it gives CASSSDFGQPQHF.